What follows describes a single T cell receptor (beta chain). Its antigen remains unknown. The sample originates from a study of OX40 agonist ivuxolimab in advanced cancers. At cycle 4 day 1, cycle 7 day 1, and baseline, blood was sampled. Study-level points and caveats: Both blood CD4+ and CD8+ T cells showed clonal growth by week 6 at 0.1 to 3.0 mg/kg.

Measured with immunoSEQ multiplex PCR; TCRdb has only the in-frame clones, and not every one. Of about 73,000 clones in the sample, around 90% were seen once. This CDR3 has 13 amino acids. CDR1 is SQVTM, CDR2 ANQGSEA, per germline. The TCR comes from an adult with an advanced solid tumor such as melanoma, head and neck, liver or kidney cancer. The sequences come from CD4+ or CD8+ T cells sorted from blood, collected in a trial of the OX40 agonist ivuxolimab. The rearrangement uses TRBV29-1 and TRBJ2-7; D may match TRBD1 or TRBD2 (7 bases each). This chain's CDR3 is CSIQGGLHNEQYF. The CDR3 region has the DNA TGCAGTATTCAGGGGGGACTACACAACGAGCAGTACTTC.